The following is a T cell receptor (beta chain) sequence with its context. The sample is drawn from a study of blood T cell repertoires in COVID-19. About the research overall: COVID-19 samples collected from the United States, Italy and Spain covered acute and convalescent phases. PBMCs, B-cell-depleted T cells, or T cells were the source of the cDNA or gDNA that made up the material.

With 2 bases removed from V and 2 bases from J, the gap between germline ends came to 3 bases. From germline, CDR1 is DFQATT and CDR2 SNEGSKA (reference sequence). This CDR3 is built from 11 residues. As originally analysed: The assay estimated nucleated cells by amplifying reference gene primers. The table came from immunoSEQ multiplex PCR; TCRdb's copy has only in-frame clones and leaves some out. Clone size and the V and J calls come from that table; the DNA yielded D and trimming. Among hundreds of thousands of clones listed, approximately 81% were seen once. The sample comprised peripheral blood. The sequence was collected from a woman aged 80 or over with acute or convalescent COVID-19. V gene TRBV20-1 combines with J gene TRBJ1-1; no definite D call. The CDR3: CSARQNTEAFF. The CDR3 bases are TGCAGTGCTAGACAAAACACTGAAGCTTTCTTT.